This T cell receptor beta chain was retrieved from a study of monozygotic twins with inflammatory bowel disease. The UMIs carried a 6-nucleotide sample barcode, and they were added by template switching. No DNA is given; TCRdb re-called the 5' RACE reads and lists each CDR3 protein once. The sample spans around 220,000 distinct CDR3 sequences; the ten largest clones claim around 7.6%. This receptor was taken from a human donor with ulcerative colitis or Crohn's disease, or a healthy co-twin of an affected twin (not recorded which). The sequenced material came from blood.

The CDR3 here is CAWSVYATNEKLFF. The chain is built from TRBV30 and TRBJ1-4. This CDR3 has 14 amino acids. Germline CDR1 and CDR2: GTSNPN and SVGIG (reference sequence).